The 19 T cell receptor beta chains below all came from one sample that was sequenced in a study of cytomegalovirus exposure and HLA in healthy donors. Method: immunoSEQ multiplex PCR; TCRdb's copy keeps in-frame clones and lacks some. The sample includes 160,000 or so clones, less than 90% of them seen just once. Sequencing used PBMCs. These receptors originate from a man aged 30-40 years in good health and CMV-seropositive.

This rearrangement joins TRBV7-8 to TRBJ2-1; TRBD2 matches at 10 bases. Germline V gene data show CDR1 as SGHVS and CDR2 as FQNEAQ. The CDR3 has 15 residues. The ends lost 5 bases at V and 7 bases at J; junction bases unmatched: 8. This CDR3 reads CASSTHKREGNEQFF. In DNA form, the CDR3 reads TGTGCCAGCAGCACTCATAAGCGGGAGGGGAATGAGCAGTTCTTC.

V usage is TRBV6-5 and J usage is TRBJ1-2; 8 bases match TRBD1. CDR3 size: 12 residues. The J segment lost 4 bases and the V segment lost 10 bases, leaving 5 bases of the junction unmatched. Germline V gene lookup returns CDR1 MNHEY and CDR2 SVGAGI. The CDR3, as DNA: TGTGCCACCCAGGGGGCAACCTATGGCTACACCTTC. Amino acids: CATQGATYGYTF.

The chain is built from TRBV2 and TRBJ2-1, with TRBD2 matching 9 bases. The germline V gene has CDR1 SNHLY and CDR2 FYNNEI. The length of the CDR3 is 15 residues. V trimming: 4 bases; J trimming: 7 bases; junction bases outside the gene matches: 8. The CDR3 loop is CASSASRGGQNEQFF. The CDR3 nucleotides read TGTGCCAGCAGTGCCTCGCGGGGGGGCCAGAATGAGCAGTTCTTC.

The chain is built from TRBV7-8 and TRBJ1-1; no definite D call. V was cut by 1 base and J by 8 bases, with 14 bases left in between. CDR1 SGHVS and CDR2 FQNEAQ come from the germline V gene. The CDR3 runs 14 residues. The CDR3, as DNA: TGTGCCAGCAGCTTAGGCGGTCCTCGGAGCGAAGCTTTCTTT. Its translation is CASSLGGPRSEAFF.

The rearrangement uses TRBV5-1 and TRBJ1-2, with 8 bases that match TRBD1. Germline V CDR1 and CDR2: SGHRS, YFSETQ. V shed 4 bases, J shed 8 bases, and the junction held 7 bases outside the gene matches. The CDR3 sequence is 13 residues long. The CDR3 spells CASSADREGGYTF. CDR3 coding DNA: TGCGCCAGCAGCGCGGACAGGGAGGGCGGCTACACCTTC.

This clone showed up just once. This chain joins TRBV10-1 and TRBJ2-7, with no clear D. In germline, CDR1 is WNHNN, CDR2 SYGVQD (reference sequence). V lost 0 bases and J lost 7, with 16 bases in between. The CDR3 length is 15 residues. In DNA, the CDR3 is TGCGCCAGCAGTGAGTCGGGCAGCCATAATGGGGAGCAGTACTTC. Amino acid sequence: CASSESGSHNGEQYF.

CDR3 coding DNA: TGTGCCAGCAGCCAAGATGGGGCGGTGGACACTGAAGCTTTCTTT. This gives the protein CASSQDGAVDTEAFF. The chain uses TRBV4-2 and TRBJ1-1; weak D call: TRBD1 (5 bases). V dropped 0 bases and J dropped 3 bases, with 11 bases sitting between them. The CDR3 is made up of 15 amino acids. Germline V gene sequence: CDR1 LGHNA, CDR2 YNFKEQ.

The chain carries TRBV7-2 and TRBJ1-1; a weak D match, TRBD1 (5 bases). Germline V gene sequence: CDR1 SGHTA, CDR2 FQGNSA. Trimming cost V 5 bases and J 4 bases, with 14 bases left between them. The CDR3 is 14 amino acids. The CDR3 DNA sequence: TGTGCCAGCAGCAATGTCCAGGGCGGCACTGAAGCTTTCTTT. This sequence encodes CASSNVQGGTEAFF.

The rearrangement uses TRBV9 and TRBJ1-3, with 8 bases that match TRBD1. This CDR3 is 15 amino acids long. Losses at the gene ends were 2 bases for V and 2 bases for J; bases not matched to a gene: 3. Germline CDR1 reads SGDLS; CDR2 reads YYNGEE. CDR3 protein: CASSVDRGAGNTIYF. The CDR3, as DNA: TGTGCCAGCAGCGTTGACAGGGGAGCTGGAAACACCATATATTTT.

The V call is TRBV6-5, the J call TRBJ1-6, with 8 bases that match TRBD1. The germline gives CDR1 MNHEY, CDR2 SVGAGI. With 6 bases clipped from V and 10 bases from J, the junction kept 8 bases outside the gene matches. This CDR3 has 14 residues. The CDR3 nucleotides read TGTGCCAGCAGAATGACAGGGGTGGGGTCACCCCTCCACTTT. Its protein product is CASRMTGVGSPLHF.

This chain uses TRBV28 with TRBJ1-3, with 8 bases fitting TRBD1. Germline loops: CDR1 MDHEN, CDR2 SYDVKM. The J segment lost 4 bases and the V segment lost 6 bases, leaving 8 bases of the junction unmatched. This CDR3 is 15 amino acids long. The CDR3 nucleotides read TGTGCCAGCAGCCCACAGGGGGTTCCCGGAAACACCATATATTTT. Residues: CASSPQGVPGNTIYF. Combining the CDR3 with reference TRBV28 and TRBJ1-3 gives the whole variable domain DVKVTQSSRYLVKRTGEKVFLECVQDMDHENMFWYRQDPGLGLRLIYFSYDVKMKEKGDIPEGYSVSREKKERFSLILESASTNQTSMYLCASSPQGVPGNTIYFGEGSWLTVV.

The gene calls are TRBV2 and TRBJ2-1; 10 bases match TRBD2. Germline V CDR1 and CDR2: SNHLY, FYNNEI. V shed 8 bases, J shed 7 bases, and the junction held 8 bases outside the gene matches. The CDR3 totals 14 residues. This chain's CDR3 is CASGGGTSVNEQFF. The CDR3 DNA follows: TGTGCCAGCGGGGGGGGGACTAGCGTGAATGAGCAGTTCTTC. The full variable domain, its missing parts supplied by reference TRBV2 and TRBJ2-1, is EPEVTQTPSHQVTQMGQEVILRCVPISNHLYFYWYRQILGQKVEFLVSFYNNEISEKSEIFDDQFSVERPDGSNFTLKIRSTKLEDSAMYFCASGGGTSVNEQFFGPGTRLTVL.

The gene calls are TRBV6-1 and TRBJ1-1, with D maybe TRBD1 (6 bases). The germline V gene has CDR1 MNHNS and CDR2 SASEGT. V was clipped by 11 bases and J by 0 bases, with 19 bases between them. This CDR3 has 15 residues. CDR3 sequence (DNA): TGTGCCGTCCCTCTCCCCCAGGGGATGAACACTGAAGCTTTCTTT. Translating gives CAVPLPQGMNTEAFF.

V gene TRBV7-2 combines with J gene TRBJ1-3, with TRBD1 as a possible D gene (5 bases). The CDR3 covers 17 residues. Trimming removed 2 bases from V and 0 bases from J, with 14 bases in between. Germline V gene data show CDR1 as SGHTA and CDR2 as FQGNSA. CDR3 protein: CASSLREGFVSGNTIYF. The CDR3 bases are TGTGCCAGCAGCTTAAGGGAGGGGTTTGTCTCTGGAAACACCATATATTTT.

This clone was detected only once. The chain has TRBV29-1 and TRBJ2-1, with D possibly being TRBD1 (6 bases). The CDR3 is made up of 16 amino acids. The V end lost 4 bases, the J end lost 0 bases, and 16 bases lay between the germline ends. The germline V gene encodes CDR1 SQVTM and CDR2 ANQGSEA. CDR3 nucleotides: TGCAGCGTTGTAACCCACAGGGCCCCCTCCTACAATGAGCAGTTCTTC. Its translation: CSVVTHRAPSYNEQFF.

The chain combines TRBV10-2 with TRBJ1-5, with TRBD1 identical over 9 bases. There are 12 residues in the CDR3. CDR1 and CDR2 from the germline V gene are WSHSY and SAAADI. V was clipped by 10 bases and J by 4 bases; unmatched bases: 2. This CDR3 is CAIGTGNQPQHF. CDR3 nucleotide sequence: TGCGCCATCGGGACAGGGAATCAGCCCCAGCATTTT.

This clone was found once. This chain joins TRBV5-5 and TRBJ2-1, with 9 bases that match TRBD2. CDR1 is SGHKS and CDR2 is YYEKEE in the germline V gene (reference sequence). The CDR3 length is 15 residues. With 4 bases clipped from V and 5 bases from J, the junction kept 7 bases outside the gene matches. CDR3 sequence: CASSPVAGAHNEQFF. CDR3 nucleotides: TGTGCCAGCAGCCCGGTAGCGGGGGCCCACAATGAGCAGTTCTTC.

This chain joins TRBV9 and TRBJ2-3, with D perhaps matching TRBD2 (6 bases). V was pared by 0 bases and J by 3 bases, with 14 bases between. This CDR3 has 16 amino acids. Germline assignment: CDR1 SGDLS and CDR2 YYNGEE. CDR3 amino acids: CASSVALGGMTDTQYF. Here the CDR3 DNA reads TGTGCCAGCAGCGTAGCTCTAGGCGGGATGACAGATACGCAGTATTTT.

J is TRBJ1-4 and V is TRBV27; no clear D gene. The CDR3 has 16 residues. Looked up from germline, CDR1 is MNHEY and CDR2 is SMNVEV (reference sequence). V was clipped by 5 bases and J by 7 bases, with 20 bases between them. CDR3 sequence (DNA): TGTGCCAGCAGTCCGCCGGGTCGGTACGGCCGTGAAAAACTGTTTTTT. Protein sequence: CASSPPGRYGREKLFF.